This paragraph reports one T cell receptor (beta chain). The antigen is not known. These data come from a study of blood T cells in healthy people across ages. About the research overall: The template switching approach captured approximately one barcoded beta molecule for every two T cells.

The authors drew around 9.3 milliliters of peripheral blood from each donor. Trimming shortened V by 0 bases and J by 1 base, and 15 bases separated the two germline ends. Germline loops: CDR1 MNHEY, CDR2 SVGAGI. The CDR3 contains 17 residues. General observations from the study: Donor CMV status, an unknown factor, possibly confounded changes in expanded clonotypes.

Alongside a J-beta primer mix, a sample-barcoded 5' primer served in a second PCR lasting about 7 to 12 cycles. Every sample gave at least 2.5 million paired-end reads containing CDR3. In TCRdb, the 5' RACE reads were re-called with MiXCR into one record per CDR3 protein. The repertoire holds fewer than 700,000 distinct CDR3 sequences, around 38% seen once, with around 30% in the top ten. The sequence came from a man older than 75 in good health. The sequenced sample was blood. This sequence joins TRBV6-5 and TRBJ2-5; D is undetermined. The CDR3 region is CASSYSPVVGPQETQYF. The CDR3 DNA sequence: TGTGCCAGCAGTTACTCTCCAGTAGTAGGGCCCCAAGAGACCCAGTACTTC.